These 30 T cell receptor beta chains were sequenced from one sample in a study of T cells in Graves' hyperthyroidism and ophthalmopathy. TCR beta CDR3 sequences were amplified from RNA transcripts. RT-PCR in the first round (using the HTBI primer set) targeted the TCR CDR3. TCRdb ran MiXCR on the multiplex PCR reads and lists one entry per CDR3 protein. Of under 300,000 distinct CDR3 sequences listed, around 15% are singletons. The sequencing input was blood. The receptors stem from a woman in her fifties or sixties with Graves' hyperthyroidism that later progressed to Graves' ophthalmopathy.

The rearrangement uses TRBV18 and TRBJ2-7; no clear D. Germline V gene lookup returns CDR1 KGHSH and CDR2 LQKENI. The V gene lost 2 bases and the J gene lost 5 bases, with 16 bases spanning the gap. The CDR3 is 15 residues long. The CDR3 nucleotides read TGTGCCAGCTCACCAACAACGGACCACTCACACGAGCAGTACTTC. Protein product: CASSPTTDHSHEQYF.

This chain connects TRBV20-1 to TRBJ1-1, with D tentatively TRBD1 (5 bases). The CDR3 is 14 amino acids. Germline values: CDR1 DFQATT, CDR2 SNEGSKA (reference sequence). Trimming left V 0 bases short and J 5 bases short, with 13 bases between. The CDR3 loop reads CSARDSRGTTEAFF. As DNA, the CDR3 is TGCAGTGCTAGAGATTCGAGGGGCACAACTGAAGCTTTCTTT.

The chain uses TRBV4-1 and TRBJ2-7, with 8 bases aligning to TRBD2. The junction had 8 bases not matched to a gene; V was cut back by 1 base and J by 6 bases. This CDR3 is built from 15 residues. The germline gives CDR1 MGHRA, CDR2 YSYEKL. CDR3 DNA: TGCGCCAGCAGCCAAGTCACCGGGAGGGGCGTCGAGCAGTACTTC. Translated: CASSQVTGRGVEQYF.

Many counts were recorded for this clonotype. This chain joins TRBV27 and TRBJ2-1; 7 nucleotides match TRBD1. CDR3 length: 14 amino acids. With V trimmed by 6 bases and J by 5 bases, 7 bases remained unmatched. In germline, CDR1 is MNHEY, CDR2 SMNVEV (reference sequence). The CDR3 sequence: CASSPGQSHNEQFF. CDR3 coding DNA: TGTGCCAGCAGCCCGGGACAGTCCCACAATGAGCAGTTCTTC.

This clonotype was recorded at least ten times. The chain joins TRBV28 to TRBJ1-4; no firm D call. Germline V gives CDR1 MDHEN, CDR2 SYDVKM. CDR3 length: 15 residues. Trimming pared 5 bases from V and 0 bases from J, leaving 10 bases between. Written as DNA, the CDR3 is TGTGCCAGCAGTCCCCACAGTGCAACTAATGAAAAACTGTTTTTT. It yields the protein CASSPHSATNEKLFF. The whole variable domain, remainder taken from reference TRBV28 and TRBJ1-4, is DVKVTQSSRYLVKRTGEKVFLECVQDMDHENMFWYRQDPGLGLRLIYFSYDVKMKEKGDIPEGYSVSREKKERFSLILESASTNQTSMYLCASSPHSATNEKLFFGSGTQLSVL.

In its sample, this clonotype was seen many times. CDR3 loop: CASSSDPSSYEQYF. The CDR3 DNA reads as TGCGCCAGCAGCTCGGACCCTAGCTCCTACGAGCAGTACTTC. The V and J genes are TRBV5-1 and TRBJ2-7; D gene uncertain. The CDR3 is made up of 14 amino acids. The V end was cut by 3 bases, the J end by 0 bases, with 10 bases between. Per the germline V gene, CDR1 is SGHRS and CDR2 is YFSETQ.

This clonotype was counted ten times or more. The genes are TRBV10-3 and TRBJ1-1, with 8 bases aligning to TRBD1. V lost 6 bases to trimming and J lost 7 bases; unmatched junction nucleotides: 10. Germline CDR1 and CDR2: ENHRY and SYGVKD. This CDR3 is 14 amino acids long. The DNA for the CDR3 is TGTGCCATCAGCACCGGGACAGGCGGGCTTGAAGCTTTCTTT. Its translation is CAISTGTGGLEAFF.

This clonotype was seen many times. The chain carries TRBV7-9 and TRBJ1-1; a possible D gene is TRBD1 (6 bases). The ends were cut back, 6 bases at V and 5 bases at J, with 22 bases in the middle. The germline V gene encodes CDR1 SEHNR and CDR2 FQNEAQ (reference sequence). This CDR3 has 16 residues. The CDR3 sequence is CASSAERGGLGTEAFF. CDR3 in DNA: TGTGCCAGCAGTGCAGAGAGGGGGGGGCTCGGTACTGAAGCTTTCTTT.

The V call is TRBV20-1, the J call TRBJ2-3; no firm D call. CDR3 length equals 13 residues. Germline V lookup: CDR1 DFQATT, CDR2 SNEGSKA (reference sequence). As DNA, the CDR3 is TGCAGCACCAGGTTGGGGTGGACAGATACGCAGTATTTT. It is translated as CSTRLGWTDTQYF.

This clonotype was recorded at least ten times. The chain is built from TRBV12-3 or TRBV12-4 and TRBJ1-1; D unresolved. This CDR3 contains 13 residues. Trimming pared 7 bases from V and 2 bases from J, leaving 11 bases between. The CDR3 loop is CASTRGANTEAFF. The CDR3 nucleotides are TGTGCCAGCACTCGGGGAGCAAACACTGAAGCTTTCTTT.

This clonotype was recorded a few times. Germline is not matched at one junction end, which may reflect a read error. The rearrangement joins TRBV7-9 to TRBJ1-2, with 9 nucleotides matching TRBD1. Looked up from germline, CDR1 is SEHNR and CDR2 is FQNEAQ (reference sequence). The CDR3 runs 17 residues. This chain's CDR3 is CASSPAGDRADLDGYAF. The CDR3 region has the DNA TGTGCCAGCAGCCCAGCGGGGGACAGGGCCGACCTAGATGGCTACGCCTTC.

This clonotype was observed at least ten times. The chain has TRBV5-5 and TRBJ1-1, with D tentatively TRBD1 (6 bases). CDR3 length: 15 residues. V was pared by 2 bases and J by 0 bases, with 11 bases between. Germline loops: CDR1 SGHKS, CDR2 YYEKEE (reference sequence). The DNA for the CDR3 is TGTGCCAGCAGCTTTACAGGGAACATGAACACTGAAGCTTTCTTT. It codes for CASSFTGNMNTEAFF. Together with reference TRBV5-5 and TRBJ1-1, the CDR3 gives the full variable domain: DAGVTQSPTHLIKTRGQQVTLRCSPISGHKSVSWYQQVLGQGPQFIFQYYEKEERGRGNFPDRFSARQFPNYSSELNVNALLLGDSALYLCASSFTGNMNTEAFFGQGTRLTVV.

This clonotype was counted many times. The rearrangement uses TRBV9 and TRBJ2-1; D gene unclear. The CDR3 loop spans 13 amino acids. Germline V lookup: CDR1 SGDLS, CDR2 YYNGEE. Trimming removed 0 bases at V and 5 bases at J, with 6 bases between. CDR3 DNA: TGTGCCAGCAGCGTAGAAGGAAACAATGAGCAGTTCTTC. It is translated as CASSVEGNNEQFF.

This clonotype has at least ten counts. The rearrangement uses TRBV7-3 and TRBJ2-7; D unclear. Looked up from germline, CDR1 is SGHTA and CDR2 is FQGTGA. This CDR3 comprises 13 residues. Between the trimmed V and J ends, which lost 5 bases and 0 bases, there was a span of 8 bases. The CDR3 nucleotides are TGTGCCAGCAGCAAGGGCACCTCCTACGAGCAGTACTTC. Amino acids: CASSKGTSYEQYF.

Many counts were recorded for this clonotype. The chain couples TRBV27 to TRBJ2-2; D ambiguous. V lost 5 bases and J 3 bases, leaving 7 bases between the germline ends. Germline V CDR1 and CDR2: MNHEY, SMNVEV (reference sequence). The CDR3 consists of 13 residues. CDR3 sequence reads: CASSPMDTGELFF. CDR3 bases: TGTGCCAGCAGTCCCATGGACACCGGGGAGCTGTTTTTT.

This clonotype showed up many times. The genes are TRBV2 and TRBJ1-1, with TRBD1 matching 8 bases. This CDR3 has 15 amino acids. V trimming: 5 bases; J trimming: 0 bases; junction bases outside the gene matches: 5. In germline, CDR1 is SNHLY, CDR2 FYNNEI. This chain's CDR3 is CASSRTGSMNTEAFF. Written as DNA, the CDR3 is TGTGCCAGCAGTCGGACAGGGTCGATGAACACTGAAGCTTTCTTT.

The sample holds many counts of this clonotype. The chain recombines TRBV30 with TRBJ1-1; tentatively, D is TRBD1 (5 bases). The V end lost 0 bases, the J end lost 4 bases, and 9 bases lay between the germline ends. The CDR3 runs 13 residues. Germline CDR1 GTSNPN, CDR2 SVGIG (reference sequence). CDR3 DNA sequence: TGTGCCTGGAGTGTCGGTCAGGGCACTGAAGCTTTCTTT. Translating it yields CAWSVGQGTEAFF.

The chain uses TRBV6-1 and TRBJ2-2, with 8 bases identical to TRBD2. The V segment lost 7 bases and the J segment 4 bases; nucleotides outside the gene matches: 5. The V gene's germline CDR1 is MNHNS and CDR2 SASEGT. This CDR3 comprises 14 residues. The CDR3 coding sequence is TGTGCCAGCACTAGACTAGCGATCACCGGGGAGCTGTTTTTT. It encodes CASTRLAITGELFF.

This clonotype was recorded at least ten times. V usage is TRBV4-1 and J usage is TRBJ2-7; tentatively, D is TRBD1 (6 bases). The germline V gene encodes CDR1 MGHRA and CDR2 YSYEKL. CDR3 size: 15 residues. V was trimmed by 1 base and J by 1 base, leaving 11 bases between them. The CDR3 loop is CASSQVQGESYEQYF. The CDR3 DNA is TGCGCCAGCAGCCAAGTACAGGGAGAATCCTACGAGCAGTACTTC.

This clonotype was observed a handful of times. The junction departs from the called germline gene at one end, perhaps through a read error. J is TRBJ2-7 and V is TRBV20-1; D is perhaps TRBD1 (5 bases). The CDR3 is made up of 14 amino acids. CDR1 and CDR2 from the germline V gene are DFQATT and SNEGSKA (reference sequence). Here the CDR3 DNA reads TGCAGTGCTCCCCACCCAGGGCGCTCTTACGGGCAGTACTTC. Residues: CSAPHPGRSYGQYF.

The rearrangement links TRBV4-1 to TRBJ1-1; D ambiguous. The germline V gene encodes CDR1 MGHRA and CDR2 YSYEKL. The CDR3 extends over 16 amino acids. The germline V and J ends were trimmed by 4 bases and 4 bases, with 19 bases remaining between them. Written as DNA, the CDR3 is TGCGCCAGCAGCCCCCGACCCCGTAGGTTGGGCACTGAAGCTTTCTTT. It yields the protein CASSPRPRRLGTEAFF.

This clonotype has at least ten counts. The rearrangement uses TRBV2 and TRBJ1-6; D may be TRBD1 (6 bases). The germline V and J ends were trimmed by 6 bases and 0 bases, with 12 bases remaining between them. The CDR3 covers 16 residues. CDR1 and CDR2 (germline): SNHLY, FYNNEI. The CDR3 here is CASRPGTSSYNSPLHF. In DNA form, the CDR3 reads TGTGCCAGCAGGCCCGGGACATCCTCCTATAATTCACCCCTCCACTTT.

This clonotype was detected many times. The gene calls are TRBV7-8 and TRBJ2-3, with D possibly TRBD2 on 6 matching bases. The CDR3 has 18 amino acids. CDR1 is SGHVS, CDR2 FQNEAQ, per germline. V was shortened by 5 bases and J by 0 bases, with 21 bases between the two germline ends. Here the CDR3 reads CASSPRVVSGTSTDTQYF. The CDR3 DNA reads TGTGCCAGCAGCCCCAGAGTTGTTAGCGGCACTAGCACAGATACGCAGTATTTT.

This clonotype was seen many times. In nucleotides, the CDR3 is TGTGCCAGCAGCGCGAGCGGGAGAGGCGCCTACAATGAGCAGTTCTTC. It encodes CASSASGRGAYNEQFF. This chain joins TRBV9 and TRBJ2-1; 8 bases are shared with TRBD2. V dropped 3 bases and J dropped 2; count of bases not matched to a gene: 7. This CDR3 spans 16 amino acids. Germline CDR1 and CDR2: SGDLS and YYNGEE.

There are many counts of this clonotype. CDR3 bases: TGTGCCAGCAGCCGGACTAGCGGGAACACCGGGGAGCTGTTTTTT. This translates into CASSRTSGNTGELFF. The genes are TRBV28 and TRBJ2-2, with 10 bases aligning to TRBD2. In germline, CDR1 is MDHEN, CDR2 SYDVKM. The V segment lost 6 bases and the J segment 1 base; nucleotides outside the gene matches: 2. The length of the CDR3 is 15 residues.

The table lists this clonotype with many counts. V and J are TRBV29-1 and TRBJ2-1; the match to TRBD2 covers 7 bases. J was trimmed by 1 base and V by 1 base; bases with no gene match: 10. CDR1 and CDR2 (germline): SQVTM, ANQGSEA. The CDR3 extends over 17 amino acids. Written as DNA, the CDR3 is TGCAGCGTTGAAGGAGGGATTAGCGGGTTTTCCTACAATGAGCAGTTCTTC. Amino acids: CSVEGGISGFSYNEQFF.

The V and J genes are TRBV2 and TRBJ2-3; D ambiguous. The CDR3 loop spans 12 amino acids. Germline CDR1 is SNHLY and CDR2 is FYNNEI. Trimming took off 11 bases at V and 0 bases at J, with 9 bases between the two ends. The CDR3 DNA reads as TGTGCCGGAACGGATAGCACAGATACGCAGTATTTT. Translation: CAGTDSTDTQYF.

The chain uses TRBV29-1 and TRBJ2-3, with no clear D. Trimming took off 5 bases at V and 1 base at J, with 7 bases between the two ends. The CDR3 is 12 residues long. Germline V CDR1 and CDR2: SQVTM, ANQGSEA. The CDR3 region has the DNA TGCAGCGTTCAGCTGGGCACAGATACGCAGTATTTT. Residues: CSVQLGTDTQYF.

This clonotype was seen repeatedly, ten times or more. The V call is TRBV12-3 or TRBV12-4, the J call TRBJ1-1; unclear D gene. This CDR3 region has 14 residues. V was clipped by 2 bases and J by 1 base, with 8 bases between them. The DNA for the CDR3 is TGTGCCAGCAGTTTAAACGGACGGAACACTGAAGCTTTCTTT. It yields the protein CASSLNGRNTEAFF.

This clonotype was counted many times. The V gene is TRBV12-3 or TRBV12-4, the J gene TRBJ2-1; no reliable D call. V shed 7 bases and J shed 5 bases, with 9 bases lying between them. The CDR3 is made up of 12 amino acids. The CDR3 bases are TGTGCCAGCACGGGTTTGAACAATGAGCAGTTCTTC. Protein product: CASTGLNNEQFF.